This T cell receptor (beta chain) derives from a study of cytomegalovirus exposure and HLA in healthy donors listed by TCRdb under 2017. The study in broad terms: An earlier analysis of roughly 570 of the donors reported about 280 Gb of sequence data and 100 million to 120 million unique TCR beta sequences obtained from roughly 170 million T cells. An early release covering 550 to 700 HLA-typed donors comprised about 300 gigabases of sequencing data and tens of millions of unique TCR sequences. Of the roughly 390 genotyped donors, over 65% fell in the genetic ancestry cluster associated with self-reported Caucasian donors. The study was designed to test whether signatures of past pathogen exposure could be identified by cataloging public T cell receptors. Using immunosequencing, the study profiled T cell repertoires from 550 to 750 subjects and related those repertoires to cytomegalovirus serostatus. Besides the first cohort of hundreds of subjects, a separate validation cohort made up of 120 different subjects was used. High-throughput TCR immunosequencing, statistical association of individual TCRs with disease status, and machine learning were combined to predict cytomegalovirus infection status. A later analysis re-analyzed previously published TCR beta repertoires from 666 donors and added high-resolution HLA genotyping to study TCR occurrence patterns. In the later analysis, no new phenotypic data were used to find candidate immune exposures; instead, reliance was placed on TCR beta sequences and their occurrence across donors. To decide whether each TCR beta V gene segment behaved as functional or pseudogenic, an earlier analysis of some 600 of the donors relied on high-throughput TCR beta sequencing. Donor age, sex, ethnicity and CMV serostatus were compiled together with the repertoire data. A later genetic analysis took genome-wide SNP genotypes for 398 of the 666 donors and used that subset as a discovery cohort. All discovery cohort repertoires had been generated using a single sequencing platform. Class I and class II HLA loci were covered by the typing at four-digit resolution. Typing coverage varied by locus: roughly 620-640 donors for A, B, C, DRB1 and DQB1; roughly 520 for DQA1; around 610 for DPA1; some 470 for DPB1. A handful of DR-DQ haplotypes were handled as single units for association and clustering because linkage in the cohort was strong. Among over 350 genotyped donors of the cohort, an average of about 240,000 unique TCR beta nucleotide sequences were sequenced per donor, roughly a sixth of them non-productive. The full study reports these points: Several of the top co-occurrence clusters appeared to be linked to parvovirus B19, influenza, CMV and Epstein-Barr virus, according to a later analysis. A later analysis associated 15,000 to 20,000 TCR beta sequences with specific HLA alleles at a false discovery rate of 0.05. Most TCR sequences were observed very rarely across donors, whereas some public TCRs were present in many individuals. CMV serostatus was the only immune exposure information available for the cohort. Most CMV-associated TCR beta chains appeared to be HLA-restricted in a later analysis, and the HLA associations seemed to be driven largely by CMV exposure. A later genetic analysis reported fewer N-insertions in productive TCRs among donors in an Asian-associated ancestry cluster than the approximately 700-donor mean. A cluster of highly shared sequence variants was judged likely to be a technical artifact of the sequencing pipeline. Some IMGT-functional V segments, including TRBV6-2 and TRBV6-3, could not be told apart with the 87-base-pair reads, so those segments were excluded. A further reported finding was that TCR beta sequences accurately predicted the HLA-A and HLA-B alleles for most subjects in the first cohort. An earlier analysis of 587 of the donors showed that most TCR beta V segments appeared in productive rearrangements either about 90% or about 30% of the time, which broadly matched IMGT annotations. Sequencing depth was assumed to be roughly uniform across donors in the presence/absence analyses, though that assumption may not hold. According to the authors, the approach could potentially be generalized to other disease states and immunological phenotypes. An association between a missense DCLRE1C variant and V-gene and J-gene trimming of TCR beta chains was found in a later genetic analysis and replicated in an independent cohort. When HLA alleles, especially DR and DQ, strongly co-occurred, attributing TCR associations to individual alleles was difficult. In vitro tests confirmed that a few of the cytomegalovirus-associated TCR beta chains recognize cytomegalovirus antigens. The classifier was reported to diagnose cytomegalovirus status with high specificity and sensitivity in both the original cohort and the validation cohort. The earlier analysis of fewer than 750 of the donors excluded some 15 rarely observed V segments, including chromosome 9 orphons, because counts were too low. Compared with equally common non-associated chains, HLA-associated TCR beta chains in a later analysis were more clonally expanded and had lower generation probabilities. Because HLA typing was missing for some donors at each locus, association tests included only the typed subset. The study listed approximately 150 TCR beta chains as associated with cytomegalovirus. Correlated functional status among segregating V segments might reflect linkage disequilibrium, but an unknown experimental factor could not be ruled out. According to a later analysis, TCR association rates differed among HLA loci, with DRB1 alleles showing the most associated TCRs and HLA-C alleles showing the fewest. In this cohort, only TCR beta chains were sequenced, and detectable features were limited by the absence of alpha or paired-chain data.

The library was obtained by the immunoSEQ multiplex PCR assay. For the multiplex PCR, a mixture combining 60 forward primers for TCR Vbeta segments and 13 reverse primers for TCR Jbeta segments was used. Amplification of the CDR3 region of rearranged TCR beta genes was performed with a multiplex PCR assay on genomic DNA. On the Illumina HiSeq System, the amplified TCR beta libraries were sequenced as 87-base-pair reads. Per the source publication's procedure: A later analysis tallied 75 million to 95 million unique TCR beta chains across the 550 to 850 repertoires, and around 9.9 million of those chains were shared by two or more donors. A nearest-neighbor algorithm error-corrected the raw reads and collapsed the reads into unique sequences, merging closely related sequences to remove PCR and sequencing errors. To assign V, D and J gene segments, CDR3 sequences were aligned to IMGT reference sequences. For a sequence to be retained, a match of at least six nucleotides to both a V gene segment and a J gene segment was required. A rearrangement was called productive if the CDR3 had no stop codons and remained in frame with V and J, and every other rearrangement was called non-productive. CDR3 was defined according to IMGT convention as the region running from the second conserved V-encoded cysteine to the conserved J-encoded phenylalanine. The earlier analysis of some 550 of the donors excluded any sequence lacking an unambiguous match to a single V gene segment. An earlier analysis of 500 to 700 of the donors classified V segments as functional when productive rearrangements were above 56.7% and as segregating when the standard deviation between donors was above 5%. A statistical classification framework was built to diagnose cytomegalovirus status from the catalog of TCR beta chain sequences. A later analysis assigned V and J genes by comparing TCR nucleotide sequences with IMGT/GENE-DB human TR gene sequences. In a later analysis, CDR3 sequences and most-parsimonious VDJ recombination scenarios were assigned using the TCRdist pipeline. In a later analysis, each TCR beta chain was defined by its CDR3 amino acid sequence together with its V-gene family, and reads without a unique V-gene family were excluded. A later analysis removed several hundred highly shared, low-generation-probability nucleotide sequences to deal with suspected cross-contamination and a sequencing artifact. A later analysis calculated a clonal expansion index for each public chain from normalized within-repertoire ranks of inferred template counts. A later analysis computed generation probabilities with a VDJ recombination model fitted to out-of-frame rearrangements, and checked the results against IGoR. In a later analysis, TCR-TCR, TCR-HLA and TCR-CMV co-occurrence was scored with hypergeometric tests, and a repertoire-size bias correction was applied to TCR pairs. In a later analysis, false discovery rates were estimated by permuting HLA or CMV assignments 20 times. In a later analysis, co-occurring TCRs were grouped using DBSCAN, and TCRdist sequence similarity was added for clustering within HLA-allele-positive subsets. Co-occurrence clustering excluded repertoires with fewer than 30,000 or more than 120,000 public chains, plus five with anomalous nucleotide sharing. TCRdb limited this immuneACCESS table to in-frame rearrangements with V and J called. A share of clones is missing; checked studies link under half to unresolved V genes, and the rest is unexplained. V and J calls and clone size are as listed in that table; D and trimming were resolved from the DNA. This sample holds under 150,000 clones; 80% were observed only once. In total, the top ten clones hold around 2.4% of the sample.

The cohort was made up of several hundred healthy bone marrow donors. At the time of sampling, every cohort member was nominally healthy, though immune exposures that went unrecorded were likely present. The donor tested CMV seronegative and was one of the 352 seronegative cohort members. A peripheral blood sample was provided by each donor, and peripheral blood mononuclear cells were used for TCR beta sequencing. The Qiagen DNeasy Blood Extraction Kit was used to extract genomic DNA from the blood cell samples. This clone has just a few counts. Its antigen is not yet known. It has no much larger one-base neighbor in the sample; base qualities were not kept. Ends trimmed: V by 4 bases, J by 5 bases; bases unmatched to a gene: 2. Counted from cysteine to phenylalanine, this CDR3 has 14 amino acids. Only the CDR3 part of the read is kept: 42 bases, read in frame from the first base. Based on the germline V gene, the CDR1 and CDR2 sequences are MGHRA and YSYEKL.

Sequenced: PBMCs. This receptor was taken from a man over 45 in good health and CMV-seronegative. Recombination joined TRBV4-1 with TRBJ1-5; TRBD1 matches 10 bases in the middle. Read as DNA, the sequence is TGCGCCAGCAGCCTGGGACAGGGGCATCAGCCCCAGCATTTT. It is translated as CASSLGQGHQPQHF.